This T cell receptor beta chain derives from a study of regulatory T cells. Study-level findings and limits: In CD3G-deficient patients, conventional CD4+ T cells were enriched for hydrophobic CDR3 residues at positions 6 and 7.

A remark on this clone: Its target is unknown.

Primers: 52 TRBV forward and 13 TRBJ reverse. Measured with immunoSEQ multiplex PCR; TCRdb has only the in-frame clones, and not every one. The table shows 32,000 or so clones, with around 93% occurring only once. Trimming removed 9 bases from V and 7 bases from J, with 18 bases in between. Germline CDR1 and CDR2: LNHNV and YYDKDF (reference sequence). The CDR3 length is 14 residues. The sequence was collected from a person aged 18 to 29 with CD3G deficiency. The chain has TRBV15 and TRBJ1-4; D is undetermined. Input material: conventional CD4+ T cells sorted from blood. Written as DNA, the CDR3 is TGTGCCACTGCTCCCCGAGGGCGGCGTGAAAAACTGTTTTTT. This translates into CATAPRGRREKLFF.